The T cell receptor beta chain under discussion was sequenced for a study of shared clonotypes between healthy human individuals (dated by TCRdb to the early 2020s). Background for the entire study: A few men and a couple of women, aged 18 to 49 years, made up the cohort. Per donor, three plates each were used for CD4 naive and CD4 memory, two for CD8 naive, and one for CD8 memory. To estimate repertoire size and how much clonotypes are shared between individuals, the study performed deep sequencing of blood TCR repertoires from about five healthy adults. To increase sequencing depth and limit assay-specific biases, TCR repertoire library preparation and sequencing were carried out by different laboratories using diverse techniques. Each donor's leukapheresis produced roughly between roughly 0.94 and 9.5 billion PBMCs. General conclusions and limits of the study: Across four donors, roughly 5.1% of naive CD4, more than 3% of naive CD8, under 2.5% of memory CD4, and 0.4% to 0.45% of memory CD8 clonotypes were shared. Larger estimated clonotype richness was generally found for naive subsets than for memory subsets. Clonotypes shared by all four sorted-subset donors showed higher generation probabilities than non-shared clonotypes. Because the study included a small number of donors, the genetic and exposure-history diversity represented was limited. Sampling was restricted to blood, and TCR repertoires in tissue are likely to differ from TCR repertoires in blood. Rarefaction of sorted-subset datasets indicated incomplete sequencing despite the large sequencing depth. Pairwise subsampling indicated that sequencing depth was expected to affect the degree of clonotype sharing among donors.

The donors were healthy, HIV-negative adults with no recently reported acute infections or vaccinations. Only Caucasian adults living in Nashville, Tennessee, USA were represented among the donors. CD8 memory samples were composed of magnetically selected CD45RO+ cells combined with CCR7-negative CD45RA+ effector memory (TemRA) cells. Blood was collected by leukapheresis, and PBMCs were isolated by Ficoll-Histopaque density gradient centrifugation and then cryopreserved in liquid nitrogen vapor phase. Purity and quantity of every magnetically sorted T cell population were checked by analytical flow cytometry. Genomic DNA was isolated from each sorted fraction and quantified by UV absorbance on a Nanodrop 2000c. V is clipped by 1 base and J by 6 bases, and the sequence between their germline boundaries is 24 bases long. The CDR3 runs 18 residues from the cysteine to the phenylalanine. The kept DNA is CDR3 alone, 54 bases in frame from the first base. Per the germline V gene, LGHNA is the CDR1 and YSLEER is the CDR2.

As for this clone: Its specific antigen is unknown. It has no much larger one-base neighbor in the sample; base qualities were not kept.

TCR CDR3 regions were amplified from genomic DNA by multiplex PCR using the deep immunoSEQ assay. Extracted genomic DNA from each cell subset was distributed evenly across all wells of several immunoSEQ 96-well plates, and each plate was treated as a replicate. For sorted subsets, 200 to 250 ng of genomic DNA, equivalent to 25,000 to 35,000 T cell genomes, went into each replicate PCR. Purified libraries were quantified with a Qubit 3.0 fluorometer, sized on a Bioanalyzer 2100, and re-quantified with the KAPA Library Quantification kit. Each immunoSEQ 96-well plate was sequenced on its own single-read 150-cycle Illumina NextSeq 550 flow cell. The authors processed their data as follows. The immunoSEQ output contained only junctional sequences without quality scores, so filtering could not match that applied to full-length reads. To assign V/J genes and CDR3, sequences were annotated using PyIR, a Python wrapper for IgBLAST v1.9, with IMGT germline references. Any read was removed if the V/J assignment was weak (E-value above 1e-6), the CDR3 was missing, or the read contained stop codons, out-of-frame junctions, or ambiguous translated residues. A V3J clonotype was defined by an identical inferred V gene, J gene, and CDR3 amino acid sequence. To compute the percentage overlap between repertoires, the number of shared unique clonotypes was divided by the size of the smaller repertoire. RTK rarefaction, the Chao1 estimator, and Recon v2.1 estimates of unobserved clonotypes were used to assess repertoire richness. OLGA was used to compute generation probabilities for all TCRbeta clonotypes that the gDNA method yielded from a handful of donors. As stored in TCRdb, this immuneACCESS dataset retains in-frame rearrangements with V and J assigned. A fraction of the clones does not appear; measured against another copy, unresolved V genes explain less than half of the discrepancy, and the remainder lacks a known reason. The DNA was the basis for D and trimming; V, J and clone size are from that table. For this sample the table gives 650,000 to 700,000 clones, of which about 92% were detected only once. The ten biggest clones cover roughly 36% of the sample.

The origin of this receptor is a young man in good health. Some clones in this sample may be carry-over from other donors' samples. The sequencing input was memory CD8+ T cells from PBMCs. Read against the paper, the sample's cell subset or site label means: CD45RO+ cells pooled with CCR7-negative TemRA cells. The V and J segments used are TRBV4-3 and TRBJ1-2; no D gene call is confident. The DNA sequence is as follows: TGCGCCAGCAGCCAAGGGGTTAGGGCAGACGCCTTCCCCCATGGCTACACCTTC. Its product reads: CASSQGVRADAFPHGYTF.